This T cell receptor (beta chain) was identified in a study of blood T cell repertoires in COVID-19. Turning to the study itself: The United States, Italy and Spain were the sources of the acute and convalescent COVID-19 samples. Sources were T cells, B-cell-depleted T cells, or PBMCs; the material itself was cDNA or gDNA.

Original processing methods: Reference gene primers were amplified, and this amplification served to estimate nucleated cell counts. Sequenced by immunoSEQ multiplex PCR; TCRdb stores in-frame clones only, minus some. The DNA gave D and trimming, while V, J and clone size come from that table. This sample has some 77,000 clones; around 90% occur once, and the top ten carry 4.3%. Looked up from germline, CDR1 is SGHVS and CDR2 is FQNEAQ. Losses at the gene ends were 4 bases for V and 4 bases for J; bases not matched to a gene: 9. This CDR3 contains 16 residues. This clonotype was obtained from a woman aged 80 or over with active or convalescent COVID-19. The sample was peripheral blood. The chain recombines TRBV7-8 with TRBJ2-1, with TRBD1 matching 8 bases. CDR3 sequence reads: CASSSPLQGVYNEQFF. For the CDR3, the DNA is TGTGCCAGCAGCTCTCCTCTACAGGGGGTTTACAATGAGCAGTTCTTC.